Listed here are 5 T cell receptor beta chains from one sample, sequenced in a study of a mutant IDH1 vaccine in newly diagnosed glioma. The time point is: baseline, week 1 (first vaccination visit). Treatment here: pre-vaccination baseline after standard-of-care therapy. Profiling relied on immunoSEQ multiplex PCR, and the TCRdb table lists in-frame clones only, not all of them. The sample holds some 38,000 clones; roughly 80% are singletons and the top ten take approximately 8.4%. The sample in question was PBMCs, obtained from a glioma patient treated with radiotherapy, temozolomide or both. The source is a middle-aged man with glioma. Some clones in this sample may be carry-over from other donors' samples.

The gene calls are TRBV4-3 and TRBJ1-2; D may be TRBD1 (5 bases). The germline gives CDR1 LGHNA, CDR2 YSLEER. The CDR3 has 14 residues. Trimming took 1 base from V and 8 from J, leaving 14 bases between them. The CDR3 coding sequence is TGCGCCAGCAGCCAAGTTCCAGGCAGGGACGGCTACACCTTC. The encoded protein is CASSQVPGRDGYTF.

This clone was observed a handful of times. This sequence joins TRBV30 and TRBJ1-2; D unclear. The V end lost 2 bases, the J end lost 8 bases, and 15 bases lay between the germline ends. Germline values: CDR1 GTSNPN, CDR2 SVGIG (reference sequence). This CDR3 has 13 residues. The CDR3 spells CAWSRALIDGYTF. CDR3 sequence (DNA): TGTGCCTGGAGTAGGGCGCTGATAGACGGCTACACCTTC.

This clone was counted a few times. The V call is TRBV25-1, the J call TRBJ1-1; the D gene is possibly TRBD1 (5 bases). Per the germline V gene, CDR1 is MGHDK and CDR2 is SYGVNS. The ends were cut back, 2 bases at V and 1 base at J, with 8 bases in the middle. CDR3 length equals 14 residues. The CDR3 here is CASSEQGKNTEAFF. In DNA, the CDR3 is TGTGCCAGCAGTGAACAGGGAAAGAACACTGAAGCTTTCTTT.

The chain combines TRBV6-6 with TRBJ2-2; D perhaps matches TRBD1 (6 bases). V was shortened by 6 bases and J by 4 bases, with 12 bases between the two germline ends. The CDR3 contains 14 residues. The V gene's germline CDR1 is MNHNY and CDR2 SVGAGI (reference sequence). The CDR3 reads CASRTTGLTGELFF. In DNA form, the CDR3 reads TGTGCCAGCAGGACGACAGGTCTCACCGGGGAGCTGTTTTTT.

The chain links TRBV6-1 to TRBJ1-5; no clear D. The CDR3 loop spans 13 amino acids. The V and J ends lost 1 base and 10 bases respectively, with 11 bases between them. CDR1 MNHNS and CDR2 SASEGT come from the germline V gene. The CDR3 loop is CASSEEVGDPQHF. CDR3 DNA sequence: TGTGCCAGCAGTGAAGAAGTGGGCGACCCCCAGCATTTT.